Following are 10 T cell receptor beta chains from one sample sequenced in a study of PD-1 blockade in classical Hodgkin lymphoma. TCRdb's copy holds only in-frame clones and misses some; the assay was immunoSEQ multiplex PCR. The sample records tens of thousands of clones, roughly nine tenths being singletons. Every one of the patients relapsed after autologous stem cell transplantation (brentuximab vedotin exposure was variable). The sample in question was peripheral blood mononuclear cells (PBMCs), obtained before the second cycle of nivolumab. The source of these receptors is a human donor with classical Hodgkin lymphoma.

In this sample, this clone turned up a few times. The chain uses TRBV10-1 and TRBJ1-1; D is unresolved. Germline V gene sequence: CDR1 WNHNN, CDR2 SYGVQD (reference sequence). This CDR3 comprises 15 residues. Trimming shortened V by 0 bases and J by 3 bases, and 11 bases separated the two germline ends. CDR3 coding DNA: TGCGCCAGCAGTGAGTCGTCAAGCGGGGACACTGAAGCTTTCTTT. Translation: CASSESSSGDTEAFF.

The gene calls are TRBV6-1 and TRBJ2-5, with TRBD1 matching over 9 bases. TRBJ2-7 matches the DNA end more closely, so the J call is doubtful. This CDR3 is built from 21 residues. Germline V CDR1 and CDR2: MNHNS, SASEGT. CDR3 region: CASSEPPSTRYGTGSSYEQYF. CDR3 DNA: TGTGCCAGCAGTGAACCACCATCGACCCGGTACGGGACAGGGTCTTCCTACGAGCAGTACTTC.

The gene calls are TRBV2 and TRBJ1-1; D unresolved. The CDR3 extends over 12 amino acids. Germline CDR1 and CDR2: SNHLY and FYNNEI. V lost 8 bases and J lost 0, with 7 bases in between. CDR3 nucleotide sequence: TGTGCCAGCCAAACAGTGAACACTGAAGCTTTCTTT. It codes for CASQTVNTEAFF.

The chain carries TRBV10-3 and TRBJ2-2, with a tentative D call TRBD1 (6 bases). Trimming left V 4 bases short and J 2 bases short, with 14 bases between. The CDR3 consists of 16 residues. Germline V CDR1 and CDR2: ENHRY, SYGVKD. Here the CDR3 DNA reads TGTGCCATCAGTGTCCAGGGGCTAGGAAACACCGGGGAGCTGTTTTTT. Translated: CAISVQGLGNTGELFF.

The CDR3 region has the DNA TGCAGCGCCCTGCTTGGGTACGAGCAGTACTTC. As protein: CSALLGYEQYF. The rearrangement uses TRBV29-1 and TRBJ2-7; unclear D gene. The germline V gene encodes CDR1 SQVTM and CDR2 ANQGSEA. CDR3 size: 11 residues. Trimming shortened V by 7 bases and J by 4 bases, and 11 bases separated the two germline ends.

The chain recombines TRBV7-3 with TRBJ2-1, with 9 positions matching TRBD2. The CDR3 extends over 16 amino acids. Germline V gene data show CDR1 as SGHTA and CDR2 as FQGTGA. After removal of 5 bases from V and 2 bases from J, the junction contained 7 bases not matched to a gene. The CDR3 spells CASSLRTSAAYNEQFF. As DNA, the CDR3 is TGTGCCAGCAGCCTTCGGACTAGCGCAGCCTACAATGAGCAGTTCTTC.

The genes are TRBV27 and TRBJ2-1; D is unresolved. The V end lost 2 bases, the J end lost 5 bases, and 7 bases lay between the germline ends. The germline gives CDR1 MNHEY, CDR2 SMNVEV (reference sequence). There are 13 residues in the CDR3. CDR3 DNA sequence: TGTGCCAGCAGTTTAGGCCCCCACAATGAGCAGTTCTTC. Protein: CASSLGPHNEQFF.

J is TRBJ2-5 and V is TRBV4-1; possible D gene TRBD1, 5 bases. Trimming took off 1 base at V and 4 bases at J, with 10 bases between the two ends. Per the germline V gene, CDR1 is MGHRA and CDR2 is YSYEKL. This CDR3 is 14 amino acids long. The CDR3 DNA sequence: TGCGCCAGCAGCCAAGGGACAAGGGGAGAGACCCAGTACTTC. It is translated as CASSQGTRGETQYF.

To note about this clone: The germline gene is not matched at one end of the junction; a read error may be the cause. J is TRBJ2-7 and V is TRBV5-5; D gene ambiguous. The germline V gene encodes CDR1 SGHKS and CDR2 YYEKEE (reference sequence). This CDR3 has 14 amino acids. The CDR3 DNA reads as TGTGCCAGCAGCTTGAAGGTAGGGTCCTCCGAGCAGTACTTC. Residues: CASSLKVGSSEQYF.

The chain is built from TRBV4-1 and TRBJ1-5; the D is unclear. CDR1 is MGHRA, CDR2 YSYEKL, per germline. The length of the CDR3 is 17 residues. Trimming removed 0 bases from V and 0 bases from J, with 12 bases in between. The CDR3 loop is CASSQDDDTDSNQPQHF. The CDR3 nucleotides read TGCGCCAGCAGCCAAGATGACGATACAGATAGCAATCAGCCCCAGCATTTT.